The entry that follows covers one TCR beta chain sequence. Its antigen remains unidentified. This specimen comes from a study of graft-versus-host responses after intestinal transplantation. About the research overall: Tacrolimus and steroids were given for two to three years to all recipients after anti-thymocyte globulin induction.

Notes on the study in general: Declines in HvG clones occurring early post-transplant were associated with peak circulating GvH clone levels. When patients had graft-donor T cell macrochimerism, their allografts held high graft-versus-host to host-versus-graft clonal ratios. Ileal or blood samples showed some GvH clones first, and such clones were also found in recipient marrow.

Profiled with immunoSEQ multiplex PCR; TCRdb holds only in-frame clones, not every one. Of some 90,000 clones in the sample, around nine tenths were seen once. This TCR was recovered from a human donor who received an intestinal transplant. Sequencing was performed on unstimulated CD8+ T cells sorted from spleen or lymph node cells, taken before intestinal transplant.

The CDR3 sequence is CASSPPGVDEQFF. In nucleotides, the CDR3 is TGTGCCAGCTCACCACCGGGGGTGGATGAGCAGTTCTTC. The gene calls are TRBV18 and TRBJ2-1, with D possibly called TRBD1 or TRBD2 (5 bases each). Germline V gives CDR1 KGHSH, CDR2 LQKENI. V was shortened by 0 bases and J by 8 bases, with 8 bases between the two germline ends. The length of the CDR3 is 13 residues.